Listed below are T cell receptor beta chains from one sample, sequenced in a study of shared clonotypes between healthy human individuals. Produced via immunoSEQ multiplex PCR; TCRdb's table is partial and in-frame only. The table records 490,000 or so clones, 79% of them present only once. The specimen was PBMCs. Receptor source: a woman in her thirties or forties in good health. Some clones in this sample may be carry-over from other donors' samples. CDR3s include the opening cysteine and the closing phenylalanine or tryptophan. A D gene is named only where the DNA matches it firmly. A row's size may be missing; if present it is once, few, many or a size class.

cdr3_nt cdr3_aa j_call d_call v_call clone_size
TGCAGCGGAGGGGAACGGACTGAAAAACTGTTTTTT CSGGERTEKLFF TRBJ1-4 . TRBV29-1 .
TGTGCCAGCAGGCCTTACAGGGCCGGGGGAGAAAAACTGTTTTTT CASRPYRAGGEKLFF TRBJ1-4 . TRBV27 .
TGTGCCAGCATCCGACAGCCGGACACCGGGGAGCTGTTTTTT CASIRQPDTGELFF TRBJ2-2 . TRBV28 .
TGTGTCAGCAGCACACGCTTTACAGGGGACACCTATGGCTACACCTTC CVSSTRFTGDTYGYTF TRBJ1-2 TRBD1 TRBV28 .
TGCGCCAGCAGCCAAGATTCCCCTTCGGCCGGAGCCACAGATACGCAGTATTTT CASSQDSPSAGATDTQYF TRBJ2-3 . TRBV4-3 .
TGTGCCAGTAGTCCCCGGACAGGGCGGGCTGAAGCTTTCTTT CASSPRTGRAEAFF TRBJ1-1 TRBD1 TRBV19 .
TGTGCCAGCAGCCCAGGGGTCTTAGGCTATGGCTACACCTTC CASSPGVLGYGYTF TRBJ1-2 . TRBV13 .
TGTGCCAGCAGCTTAGTGGCACCTCCAGCTAGCAACGAGCAGTACTTC CASSLVAPPASNEQYF TRBJ2-7 . TRBV7-8 .
TGTGCCAGCAGTGGCGCTGAGACCCAGTACTTC CASSGAETQYF TRBJ2-5 . TRBV6-6 once
TGTGCCAGCAGCTTGGGCCATAGCACAGATACGCAGTATTTT CASSLGHSTDTQYF TRBJ2-3 . TRBV7-3 .
TGTGCCAGCTCACCTGAAGCGGGACGGTCAGATACGCAGTATTTT CASSPEAGRSDTQYF TRBJ2-3 TRBD2 TRBV18 .
TGTGCCAGCAAGGTGGGGAGGCTAAATCAGCCCCAGCATTTT CASKVGRLNQPQHF TRBJ1-5 . TRBV2 .
TGTGCCAGCTGGGGGGGAGGCAATCAGCCCCAGCATTTT CASWGGGNQPQHF TRBJ1-5 . TRBV2 .
TGTGCCAGCAGCTCGACAGGGTTTAGCACCGGGGAGCTGTTTTTT CASSSTGFSTGELFF TRBJ2-2 TRBD1 TRBV11-3 .
TGTGCCAGCAGCTTGGATGCTAGCGGGGTTGGGACCCAGTACTTC CASSLDASGVGTQYF TRBJ2-5 TRBD2 TRBV5-4 .
TGTGCCAGCAGCGTAGATGAAGGAGAGACCCAGTACTTC CASSVDEGETQYF TRBJ2-5 . TRBV9 .
TGCGCCAGCAGTCAACCACTAGCGGGAGGGGATACGCAGTATTTT CASSQPLAGGDTQYF TRBJ2-3 TRBD2 TRBV23-1 .
TGTGCCAGCAGCTTTGGCGGCAATGAGCAGTTCTTC CASSFGGNEQFF TRBJ2-1 . TRBV11-3 .
TGTGCCAGCAGTTCTCCCGGGGGATTTTTTGGGCTGGGCAATCAGCCCCAGCATTTT CASSSPGGFFGLGNQPQHF TRBJ1-5 . TRBV28 .
TGTGCCAGCAGTTTAGACGGGGACAATGAGCAGTTCTTC CASSLDGDNEQFF TRBJ2-1 . TRBV27 .
TGTGCCAGCAGCGGTCGACGACCGGGCTCCTACAATGAGCAGTTCTTC CASSGRRPGSYNEQFF TRBJ2-1 . TRBV9 many
TGCGCCAGCAGCTTCTATGGGTCGAACACTGAAGCTTTCTTT CASSFYGSNTEAFF TRBJ1-1 . TRBV5-1 .
TGTGCCAGCAGTTACAGGGTATTGGAAACTAATGAAAAACTGTTTTTT CASSYRVLETNEKLFF TRBJ1-4 . TRBV6-5 .
TGTGCCAGCTCACCAAGGACAGGGGGCGCATTGTATGGCTACACCTTC CASSPRTGGALYGYTF TRBJ1-2 TRBD1 TRBV18 .
TGTGCCTGGACTACAATCGCTGAAGCTTTCTTT CAWTTIAEAFF TRBJ1-1 . TRBV30 .